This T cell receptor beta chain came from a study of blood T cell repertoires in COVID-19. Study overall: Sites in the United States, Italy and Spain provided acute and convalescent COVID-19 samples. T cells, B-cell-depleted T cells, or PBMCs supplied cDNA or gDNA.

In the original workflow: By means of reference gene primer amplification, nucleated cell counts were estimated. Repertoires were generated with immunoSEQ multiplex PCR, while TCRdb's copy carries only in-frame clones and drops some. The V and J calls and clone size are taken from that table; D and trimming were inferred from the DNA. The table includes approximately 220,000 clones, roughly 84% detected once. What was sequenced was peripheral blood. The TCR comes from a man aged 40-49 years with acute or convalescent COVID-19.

Here the CDR3 reads CASSLGRPNSGHFYEQYF. CDR3 nucleotide sequence: TGTGCCAGCAGCTTAGGCCGCCCCAATAGCGGGCATTTCTACGAGCAGTACTTC. The genes are TRBV13 and TRBJ2-7, with 7 bases lining up with TRBD2. The germline V gene encodes CDR1 PRHDT and CDR2 FYEKMQ (reference sequence). J was trimmed by 3 bases and V by 0 bases; bases with no gene match: 14. CDR3 length: 18 amino acids.